This T cell receptor beta chain is drawn from a study of cytotoxic CD8 clonotypes in ibrutinib-treated CLL. Study observations and caveats: The study found clonality rose at ibrutinib response, then fell toward baseline at progression.

This CDR3 spans 16 amino acids. Losses at the gene ends were 4 bases for V and 0 bases for J; bases not matched to a gene: 7. Germline loops: CDR1 SGHTS, CDR2 YDEGEE. Here immunoSEQ multiplex PCR was the method, and the copy in TCRdb shows in-frame clones only, minus some. The sample comprises almost 250,000 clones, roughly 70% of which are singletons, and about 16% rests with the top ten. Comment on this clone: Its specificity is not known.

The genes are TRBV5-8 and TRBJ1-5; TRBD1 matches at 7 bases. Sequenced here: PBMCs, sampled after 24 months of ibrutinib treatment. This receptor was obtained from a human donor with chronic lymphocytic leukemia. The CDR3 bases are TGTGCCAGCAGCCCGAGACAGGGTACTAGCAATCAGCCCCAGCATTTT. Translated: CASSPRQGTSNQPQHF.